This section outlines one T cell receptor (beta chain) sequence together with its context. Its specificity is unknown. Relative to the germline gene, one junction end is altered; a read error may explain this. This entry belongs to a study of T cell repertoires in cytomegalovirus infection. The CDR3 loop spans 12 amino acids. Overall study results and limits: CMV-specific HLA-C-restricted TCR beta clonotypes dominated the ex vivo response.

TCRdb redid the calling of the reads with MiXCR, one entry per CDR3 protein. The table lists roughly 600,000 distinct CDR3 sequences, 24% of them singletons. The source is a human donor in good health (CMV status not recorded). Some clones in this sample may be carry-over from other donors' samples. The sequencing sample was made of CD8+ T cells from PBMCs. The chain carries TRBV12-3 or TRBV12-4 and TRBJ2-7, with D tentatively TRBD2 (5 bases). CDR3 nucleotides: TGTGCCAGCAGCCCGGGGTCCTTCGAGCAGTACTTC. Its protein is CASSPGSFEQYF.